What follows are 17 T cell receptor beta chains derived from one specimen sequenced in a study of T cell repertoires in cytomegalovirus infection. TCRdb fed the reads into MiXCR, producing one record per CDR3 protein. The sample has approximately 250,000 distinct CDR3 sequences, 9% to 15% seen once; the top ten hold approximately 1.6%. The sequenced sample consisted of PBMCs. The receptors were gathered from a human donor in good health (CMV status not recorded). Some clones in this sample may be carry-over from other donors' samples.

The table lists this clonotype with many counts. The rearrangement joins TRBV7-2 to TRBJ2-4; TRBD1 aligns across 7 bases. CDR1 and CDR2 from the germline V gene are SGHTA and FQGNSA. The CDR3 sequence is 17 residues long. Trimming cost V 4 bases and J 0 bases; bases outside gene matches: 9. In DNA form, the CDR3 reads TGTGCCAGCAGCTCGACAGGGTTAGGGATAGCCAAAAACATTCAGTACTTC. Amino acid sequence: CASSSTGLGIAKNIQYF.

This clonotype was recorded a few times. The chain employs TRBV2 and TRBJ1-5, with D possibly being TRBD1 (5 bases). Looked up from germline, CDR1 is SNHLY and CDR2 is FYNNEI. Trimming cost V 8 bases and J 3 bases, with 8 bases left between them. CDR3 size: 12 residues. CDR3 protein: CASGGPNQPQHF. The DNA for the CDR3 is TGTGCCAGCGGGGGTCCCAATCAGCCCCAGCATTTT.

The chain couples TRBV12-3 or TRBV12-4 to TRBJ1-2, with 7 bases identical to TRBD1. There are 17 residues in the CDR3. The V gene end was trimmed by 5 bases and the J gene end by 2 bases; junction bases not matched to a gene: 14. The CDR3, as DNA: TGTGCCAGCAGTGGGCGACAGGGAGTCCTCCGGAACTATGGCTACACCTTC. This gives the protein CASSGRQGVLRNYGYTF.

In this sample, this clonotype turned up many times. The chain links TRBV10-3 to TRBJ2-2, with 16 positions matching TRBD2. The trim removed 10 bases at V and 5 bases at J, leaving 7 bases unmatched. This CDR3 is built from 16 residues. Germline lookup yields CDR1 ENHRY and CDR2 SYGVKD. The CDR3 here is CATMGTSGRGTGELFF. In DNA form, the CDR3 reads TGTGCCACCATGGGGACTAGCGGGAGGGGAACCGGGGAGCTGTTTTTT.

This clonotype was counted ten times or more. The J gene is TRBJ2-1, the V gene TRBV6-5, with a tentative D call TRBD2 (6 bases). V lost 0 bases to trimming and J lost 15 bases, with 15 bases between them. There are 13 residues in the CDR3. Germline CDR1 and CDR2: MNHEY and SVGAGI. CDR3 region: CASSYSVGSMGFF. CDR3 DNA: TGTGCCAGCAGTTACTCTGTCGGGAGTATGGGGTTCTTC.

The sample holds many counts of this clonotype. V usage is TRBV28 and J usage is TRBJ2-7; D possibly matches TRBD1 or TRBD2 (5 bases each). The germline V gene encodes CDR1 MDHEN and CDR2 SYDVKM. The CDR3 loop spans 14 amino acids. Trimming took off 3 bases at V and 2 bases at J, with 11 bases between the two ends. CDR3 loop: CASSFTGPTYEQYF. The CDR3 DNA reads as TGTGCCAGCAGTTTCACGGGACCAACCTACGAGCAGTACTTC.

This clonotype occurred a few times. The V call is TRBV29-1, the J call TRBJ1-2; TRBD1 agrees at 8 bases. V was clipped by 6 bases and J by 1 base; unmatched bases: 4. This CDR3 comprises 13 residues. Germline CDR1 reads SQVTM; CDR2 reads ANQGSEA. The CDR3 coding sequence is TGCAGCGTCGGACAGGGTTTTAACTATGGCTACACCTTC. It encodes CSVGQGFNYGYTF.

This chain joins TRBV29-1 and TRBJ1-2, with D tentatively TRBD1 (5 bases). The V end was cut by 7 bases, the J end by 8 bases, with 20 bases between. The germline V gene has CDR1 SQVTM and CDR2 ANQGSEA. The CDR3 is made up of 13 amino acids. CDR3 protein: CSAGGLNPGGYTF. DNA for the CDR3: TGCAGCGCGGGGGGACTTAACCCAGGCGGCTACACCTTC. The full variable domain, its missing parts supplied by reference TRBV29-1 and TRBJ1-2, is SAVISQKPSRDICQRGTSLTIQCQVDSQVTMMFWYRQQPGQSLTLIATANQGSEATYESGFVIDKFPISRPNLTFSTLTVSNMSPEDSSIYLCSAGGLNPGGYTFGSGTRLTVV.

The chain uses TRBV7-6 and TRBJ1-2; the D gene is possibly TRBD1 (5 bases). V dropped 1 base and J dropped 7 bases, with 28 bases sitting between them. The CDR3 runs 19 residues. CDR1 and CDR2 from the germline V gene are SGHVS and FNYEAQ. The CDR3: CASSLDRRGEGVGERGYTF. CDR3 nucleotides: TGTGCCAGCAGCTTAGACAGGAGGGGAGAGGGAGTAGGGGAGCGTGGCTACACCTTC.

This clonotype was seen at least ten times. The chain joins TRBV11-3 to TRBJ2-1, with TRBD2 matching 7 bases. The CDR3 extends over 13 amino acids. Germline CDR1 is SGHNT and CDR2 is YENEEA. V lost 8 bases and J lost 7; bases outside the gene matches: 8. The CDR3 nucleotides read TGTGCCAGCGAGACGGGAGGCCAAAATGAGCAGTTCTTC. Its protein is CASETGGQNEQFF.

This clonotype was seen repeatedly, ten times or more. The rearrangement joins TRBV7-2 to TRBJ1-1; weak D call: TRBD1 (6 bases). V was shortened by 5 bases and J by 1 base, with 14 bases between the two germline ends. This CDR3 has 15 amino acids. The V gene's germline CDR1 is SGHTA and CDR2 FQGNSA. The CDR3 DNA sequence: TGTGCCAGCAGCGCACAGGGATCTAGGAACACTGAAGCTTTCTTT. It translates to CASSAQGSRNTEAFF.

This clonotype has a count of ten or more. This chain connects TRBV7-6 to TRBJ2-5; D may correspond to TRBD1 or TRBD2 (7 bases each). Germline V gene lookup returns CDR1 SGHVS and CDR2 FNYEAQ. V dropped 5 bases and J dropped 9 bases, with 31 bases sitting between them. The length of the CDR3 is 18 residues. CDR3 protein: CASSPTPSTGRGPQAQYF. CDR3 nucleotide sequence: TGTGCCAGCAGCCCCACCCCCTCGACAGGGAGGGGGCCCCAGGCCCAGTACTTC.

At least ten counts were recorded for this clonotype. The gene calls are TRBV7-2 and TRBJ2-7; D may be TRBD2 (6 bases). This CDR3 contains 15 residues. Trimming left V 2 bases short and J 1 base short, with 12 bases between. Germline V CDR1 and CDR2: SGHTA, FQGNSA. Here the CDR3 reads CASSLWLANSYEQYF. The CDR3 nucleotides are TGTGCCAGCAGCTTATGGCTAGCGAATTCCTACGAGCAGTACTTC.

About this clonotype: One base away lies a much larger clone, so this may be a sequencing read error. This sequence joins TRBV19 and TRBJ2-1; possibly TRBD1 for D (5 bases). V lost 5 bases and J 3 bases, leaving 14 bases between the germline ends. From germline, CDR1 is LNHDA and CDR2 SQIVND (reference sequence). There are 15 residues in the CDR3. The CDR3 DNA follows: TGTGCCAGTAGTCCCCAGGGCCGCTGCTACAATGAGCAGTTCTTC. Its translation: CASSPQGRCYNEQFF.

On this clonotype: This clone may be a read error of a much larger clone one base away. This chain links TRBV6-1 with TRBJ1-2; possibly TRBD1 for D (5 bases). The germline CDR1 and CDR2 sequences are MNHNS and SASEGT. CDR3 length equals 14 residues. The CDR3 is CASSDRGRNYGYNF. The CDR3 DNA follows: TGTGCCAGCAGTGATAGGGGACGGAACTATGGCTACAACTTC.

In its sample, this clonotype was seen many times. CDR3 sequence: CASSATGLGQPQHF. CDR3 coding DNA: TGTGCCAGCAGCGCAACAGGGCTAGGACAGCCCCAGCATTTT. This chain joins TRBV7-9 and TRBJ1-5, with D perhaps matching TRBD1 (6 bases). The germline V gene has CDR1 SEHNR and CDR2 FQNEAQ (reference sequence). The CDR3 loop spans 14 amino acids. V lost 5 bases and J 7 bases, leaving 15 bases between the germline ends.

This clonotype was recorded at least ten times. The V and J genes are TRBV7-2 and TRBJ2-3; TRBD1 matches at 9 bases. The CDR3 length is 14 residues. Trimming at V came to 5 bases and at J to 5 bases, leaving 5 bases not matched to a gene. Per germline, CDR1 SGHTA and CDR2 FQGNSA. Here the CDR3 reads CASSPTGGRDTQYF. The CDR3 DNA reads TGTGCCAGCAGCCCGACAGGGGGAAGAGATACGCAGTATTTT.